The clone carrying this TCR beta chain has a handful of counts. These data belong to a study of PD-L1 blockade in urothelial cancer. Looking at the study overall: Males with bladder-origin urothelial cancer constituted most of the 29 patients. T cells were recovered from blood samples at a median of roughly 130,000. Blood underwent analysis 3 weeks (second dose) and 6 weeks after treatment began.

There were between 1 and 8 samples from each patient, taken pretreatment and on-treatment. Clones were sequenced by immunoSEQ multiplex PCR, and TCRdb holds only the in-frame ones, with some missing. The repertoire holds 56,000 or so clones, with about 82% as singletons. The germline V gene has CDR1 SNHLY and CDR2 FYNNEI. This CDR3 is 14 amino acids long. Deletions cut 5 bases from V and 0 bases from J, with 8 bases between. The chain uses TRBV2 and TRBJ1-3; D uncertain. The sequence was obtained from a man aged 45-65 years with urothelial cancer. The sample consisted of PBMCs, taken around atezolizumab (anti-PD-L1) treatment. The CDR3 DNA reads as TGTGCCAGCAGTCAGGAAAGCTCTGGAAACACCATATATTTT. This encodes CASSQESSGNTIYF.